This entry features one T cell receptor beta chain sequence. V was clipped by 8 bases and J by 7 bases, with 23 bases between them. The CDR3 loop spans 15 amino acids. CDR1 and CDR2 (germline): MNHNS, SASEGT. The method was immunoSEQ multiplex PCR; TCRdb's version includes in-frame clones alone and lacks a portion of them. The sample carries about 81,000 clones, over 75% recorded once. This specimen belongs to a study of technical replicates of blood from several donors. Input material: PBMCs. The chain uses TRBV6-1 and TRBJ1-2; TRBD1 might be the D (6 bases). The TCR was taken from a human donor in good health. Some clones in this sample may be carry-over from other donors' samples. CDR3 DNA sequence: TGTGCCAGCGGGGGCAGAGGGACGGTCAGAGTTGGCTACACCTTC. Its protein is CASGGRGTVRVGYTF.